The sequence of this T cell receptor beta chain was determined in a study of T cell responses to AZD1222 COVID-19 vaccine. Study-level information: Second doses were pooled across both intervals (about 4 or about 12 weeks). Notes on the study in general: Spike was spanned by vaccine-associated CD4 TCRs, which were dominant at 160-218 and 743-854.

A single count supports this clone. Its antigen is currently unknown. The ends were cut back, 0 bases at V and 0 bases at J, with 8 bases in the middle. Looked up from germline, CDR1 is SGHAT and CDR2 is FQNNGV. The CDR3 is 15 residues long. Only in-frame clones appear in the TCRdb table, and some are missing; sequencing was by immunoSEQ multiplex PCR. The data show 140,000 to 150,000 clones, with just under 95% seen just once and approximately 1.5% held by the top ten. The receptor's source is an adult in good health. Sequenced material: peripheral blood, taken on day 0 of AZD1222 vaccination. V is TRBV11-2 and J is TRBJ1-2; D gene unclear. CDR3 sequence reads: CASSLDGFPNYGYTF. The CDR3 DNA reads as TGTGCCAGCAGCTTAGACGGATTTCCTAACTATGGCTACACCTTC.